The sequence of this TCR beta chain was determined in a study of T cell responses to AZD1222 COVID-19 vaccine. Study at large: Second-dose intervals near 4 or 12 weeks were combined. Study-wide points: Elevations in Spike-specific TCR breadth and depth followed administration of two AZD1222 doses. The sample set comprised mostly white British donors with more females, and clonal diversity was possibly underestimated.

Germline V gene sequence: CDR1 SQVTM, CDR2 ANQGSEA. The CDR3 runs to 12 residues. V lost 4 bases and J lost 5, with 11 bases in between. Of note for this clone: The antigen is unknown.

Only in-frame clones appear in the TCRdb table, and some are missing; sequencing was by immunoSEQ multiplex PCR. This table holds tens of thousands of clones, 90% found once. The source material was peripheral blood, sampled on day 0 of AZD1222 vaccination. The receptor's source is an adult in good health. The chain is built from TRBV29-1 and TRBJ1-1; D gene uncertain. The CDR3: CSVVAGMTEAFF. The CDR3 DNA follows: TGCAGCGTTGTTGCGGGGATGACTGAAGCTTTCTTT.